This T cell receptor (beta chain) was sequenced in a study of CD8+CD57+ T cells in acquired aplastic anemia. Study outcomes and limitations: Patients were compared with controls for CD8+ Simpson's diversity, and no significant difference emerged.

Points on this clonotype: Its antigen remains unknown. The CDR3 does not end in the conserved phenylalanine or tryptophan, so this is likely a read error. It is unclear where the CDR3 begins or ends on the DNA, so no DNA is shown, and the CDR3 is as TCRdb lists it.

Genomic DNA templated the TCR beta VDJ and CDR3 profiling. A single record per CDR3 protein comes from TCRdb applying MiXCR to the reads. The data show hundreds of thousands of distinct CDR3 sequences, around 72% seen once. The sample comprised sorted CD4+, CD8+, or CD8+CD57+ T cells (not recorded which) from PBMCs. The sequence came from a human donor in good health, serving as a control.

CDR3 region: CASSQDGRGNPYERYS. V and J are TRBV2 and TRBJ2-7. The length of the CDR3 is 16 amino acids, counting both ends. The germline V gene encodes CDR1 SNHLY and CDR2 FYNNEI.